Sequencing of this TCR beta chain was carried out in a study of T-cell memory formation after mild COVID-19. Trimming took 4 bases from V and 3 from J, leaving 18 bases between them. Germline V gives CDR1 SGHDN, CDR2 FVKESK. This CDR3 has 16 amino acids. General observations from the study: What remained unconfirmed was the SARS-CoV-2 specificity of second-wave clones peaking on day 37.

As for this clonotype: Its antigen is unidentified.

Constant-segment-primed 5'RACE gave TCR alpha and TCR beta cDNA libraries with sample barcodes and UMIs. TCRdb recomputed calls from the 5' RACE reads with MiXCR, one row per CDR3 protein. The data contain a few hundred thousand distinct CDR3 sequences, approximately 27% of them singletons. The sequencing sample was made of PBMCs or a T cell subset sorted from them (not recorded which). The source of this sequence is an adult woman who had mild COVID-19 (a few samples of this study predate the infection). Cell type and time point are not known. This sequence joins TRBV14 and TRBJ1-2, with unresolved D. CDR3 region: CASSRQVPLRDYGYTF. The DNA for the CDR3 is TGTGCCAGCAGCCGGCAGGTACCTTTACGGGACTATGGCTACACCTTC.